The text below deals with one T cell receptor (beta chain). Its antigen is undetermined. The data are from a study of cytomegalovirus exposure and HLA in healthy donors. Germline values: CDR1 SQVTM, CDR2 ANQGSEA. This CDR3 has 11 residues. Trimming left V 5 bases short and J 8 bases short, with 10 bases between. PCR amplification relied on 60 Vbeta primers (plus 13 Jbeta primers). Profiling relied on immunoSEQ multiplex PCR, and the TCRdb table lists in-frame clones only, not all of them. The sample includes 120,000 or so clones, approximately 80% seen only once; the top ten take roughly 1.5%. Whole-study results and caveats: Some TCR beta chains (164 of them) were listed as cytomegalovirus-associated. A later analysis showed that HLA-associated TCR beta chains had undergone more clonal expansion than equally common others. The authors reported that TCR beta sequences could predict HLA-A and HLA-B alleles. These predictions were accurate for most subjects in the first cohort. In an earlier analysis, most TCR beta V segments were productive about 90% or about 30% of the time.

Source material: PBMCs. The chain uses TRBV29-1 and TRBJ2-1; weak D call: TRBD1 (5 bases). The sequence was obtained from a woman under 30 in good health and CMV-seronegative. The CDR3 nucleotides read TGCAGCGTTCAGGGTTACGATGAGCAGTTCTTC. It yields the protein CSVQGYDEQFF.